Listed below are T cell receptor beta chains from one sample, sequenced in a study of cytomegalovirus exposure and HLA in healthy donors. Data came from immunoSEQ multiplex PCR; TCRdb stores just in-frame clones and leaves some out. The repertoire consists of approximately 220,000 clones, with less than 85% occurring once and the leading ten covering approximately 0.6%. Sequences were obtained from PBMCs. The receptors originated from a man aged 18 to 30 in good health and CMV-seronegative. The conserved cysteine and the conserved F or W are not part of the CDR3 here.

length: 9
V: TRBV21-1
CDR3: ASIREEKLF

length: 12
V: TRBV4-1
CDR3: ASSQDTGPRTQY

length: 12
V: TRBV25-1
CDR3: ASADSRWTDTQY

length: 13
V: TRBV15
CDR3: ATRLPDPAKNIQY

length: 17
V: TRBV7-8
CDR3: ASSLEYGTSGSTYNEQF

length: 12
V: TRBV28
CDR3: ASSLSRGRGEAF

length: 10
V: TRBV14
CDR3: ASSPSNYGYT

length: 13
V: TRBV5-1
CDR3: ASSIMGGSNQPQH

length: 14
V: TRBV10-3
CDR3: AISESGSGVGETQY

length: 10
V: TRBV5-4
CDR3: ASRPDSSILF

length: 13
V: TRBV11-2
CDR3: ASSQGDGNQETQY

length: 11
V: TRBV6-5
CDR3: ASSYSSSYEQY

length: 8
V: TRBV6-5
CDR3: ASSENTGY

length: 13
V: TRBV11-1
CDR3: ASSLAVGSRDEQF

length: 12
V: TRBV30
CDR3: AWHSGTGGSGAF

length: 12
V: TRBV6-5
CDR3: ASSVGQGIYEQY

length: 9
V: TRBV29-1
CDR3: SVEVSYGYT

length: 14
V: TRBV10-3
CDR3: AISVRATSSYNEQF

length: 13
V: TRBV4-2
CDR3: ASSQSTHMNTEAF